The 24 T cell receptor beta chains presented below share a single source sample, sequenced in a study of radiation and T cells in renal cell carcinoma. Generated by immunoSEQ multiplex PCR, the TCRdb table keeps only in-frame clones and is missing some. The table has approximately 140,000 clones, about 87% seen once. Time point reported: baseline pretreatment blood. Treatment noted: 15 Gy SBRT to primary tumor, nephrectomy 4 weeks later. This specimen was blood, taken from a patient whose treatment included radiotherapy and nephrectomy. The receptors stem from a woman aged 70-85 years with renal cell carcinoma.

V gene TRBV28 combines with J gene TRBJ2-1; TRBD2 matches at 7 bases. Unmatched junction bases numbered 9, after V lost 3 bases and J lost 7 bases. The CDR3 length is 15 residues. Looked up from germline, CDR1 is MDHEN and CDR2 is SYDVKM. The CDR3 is CASSLWEGMRNEQFF. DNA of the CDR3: TGTGCCAGCAGTTTGTGGGAGGGGATGAGGAATGAGCAGTTCTTC.

CDR3 bases: TGTGCCAGCAGGCTGACAGCGTACAATGAGCAGTTCTTC. Encoded protein: CASRLTAYNEQFF. The chain combines TRBV5-4 with TRBJ2-1; D is possibly TRBD1 (5 bases). V was trimmed by 5 bases and J by 4 bases, leaving 10 bases between them. CDR3 length equals 13 residues. The germline V gene encodes CDR1 SGHNT and CDR2 YYREEE (reference sequence).

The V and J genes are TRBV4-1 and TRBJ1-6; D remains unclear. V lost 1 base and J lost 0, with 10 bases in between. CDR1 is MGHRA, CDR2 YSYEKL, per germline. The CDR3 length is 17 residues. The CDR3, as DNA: TGCGCCAGCAGCCAAGTGCTGGCGAGCTCCTATAATTCACCCCTCCACTTT. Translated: CASSQVLASSYNSPLHF.

CDR3 loop: CAISESRGTYLSPLHF. CDR3 DNA sequence: TGTGCCATCAGTGAGTCGAGGGGGACTTATCTTTCACCCCTCCACTTT. This chain joins TRBV10-3 and TRBJ1-6; D may be TRBD1 (6 bases). V was pared by 0 bases and J by 9 bases, with 15 bases between. This CDR3 is 16 amino acids long. The germline CDR1 and CDR2 sequences are ENHRY and SYGVKD.

The CDR3 DNA follows: TGTGCCAGCAGCCTGGACGGGACAACTAATGAAAAACTGTTTTTT. Protein product: CASSLDGTTNEKLFF. The chain combines TRBV11-2 with TRBJ1-4; D remains unclear. This CDR3 spans 15 amino acids. V dropped 5 bases and J dropped 0 bases, with 10 bases sitting between them. Germline values: CDR1 SGHAT, CDR2 FQNNGV.

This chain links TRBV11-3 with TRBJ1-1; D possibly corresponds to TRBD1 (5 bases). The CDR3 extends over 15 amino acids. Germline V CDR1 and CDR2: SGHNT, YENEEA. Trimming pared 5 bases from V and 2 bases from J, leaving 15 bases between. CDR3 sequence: CASSAPRGLNTEAFF. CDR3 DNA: TGTGCCAGCAGCGCTCCCCGGGGCCTAAACACTGAAGCTTTCTTT.

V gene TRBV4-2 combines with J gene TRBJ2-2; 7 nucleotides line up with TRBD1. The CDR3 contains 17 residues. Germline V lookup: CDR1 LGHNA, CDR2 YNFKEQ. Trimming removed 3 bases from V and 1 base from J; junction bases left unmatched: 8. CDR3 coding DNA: TGTGCCAGCAGCCAGCAAGATTCAGGGGGGAACACCGGGGAGCTGTTTTTT. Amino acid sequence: CASSQQDSGGNTGELFF.

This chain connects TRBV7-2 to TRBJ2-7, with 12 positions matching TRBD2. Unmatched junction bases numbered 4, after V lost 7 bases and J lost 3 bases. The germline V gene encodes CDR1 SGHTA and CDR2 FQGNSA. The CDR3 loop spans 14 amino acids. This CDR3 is CASTLAGGLYEQYF. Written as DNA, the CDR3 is TGTGCCAGCACGCTAGCGGGGGGGCTCTACGAGCAGTACTTC.

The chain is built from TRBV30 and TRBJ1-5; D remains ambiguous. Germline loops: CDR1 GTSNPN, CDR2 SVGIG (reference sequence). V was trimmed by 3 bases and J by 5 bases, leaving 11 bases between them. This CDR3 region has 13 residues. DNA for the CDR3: TGTGCCTGGAGGCGAGGTAAAGATCAGCCCCAGCATTTT. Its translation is CAWRRGKDQPQHF.

CDR3 loop: CASRIQGPGELFF. DNA for the CDR3: TGTGCCAGCAGGATACAGGGGCCCGGGGAGCTGTTTTTT. This sequence joins TRBV27 and TRBJ2-2; 7 bases are a match to TRBD1. CDR1 is MNHEY, CDR2 SMNVEV, per germline (reference sequence). Unmatched junction bases numbered 4, after V lost 6 bases and J lost 6 bases. The CDR3 covers 13 residues.

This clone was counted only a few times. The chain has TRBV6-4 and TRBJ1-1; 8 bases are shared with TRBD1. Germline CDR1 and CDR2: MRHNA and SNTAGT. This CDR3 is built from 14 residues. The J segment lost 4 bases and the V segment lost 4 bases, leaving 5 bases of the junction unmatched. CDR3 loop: CASSASTGGTEAFF. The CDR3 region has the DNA TGTGCCAGCAGTGCCTCCACAGGGGGCACTGAAGCTTTCTTT.

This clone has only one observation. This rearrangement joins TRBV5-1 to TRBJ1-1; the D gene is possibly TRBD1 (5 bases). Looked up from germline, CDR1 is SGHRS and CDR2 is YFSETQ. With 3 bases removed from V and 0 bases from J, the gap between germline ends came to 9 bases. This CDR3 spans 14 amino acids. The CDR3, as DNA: TGCGCCAGCAGCTCCGGACAAATGAACACTGAAGCTTTCTTT. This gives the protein CASSSGQMNTEAFF.

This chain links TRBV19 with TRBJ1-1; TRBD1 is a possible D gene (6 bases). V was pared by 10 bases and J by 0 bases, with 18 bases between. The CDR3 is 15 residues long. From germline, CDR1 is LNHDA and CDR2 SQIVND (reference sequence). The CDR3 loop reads CATGAAGAMNTEAFF. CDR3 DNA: TGTGCCACCGGGGCGGCGGGGGCTATGAACACTGAAGCTTTCTTT.

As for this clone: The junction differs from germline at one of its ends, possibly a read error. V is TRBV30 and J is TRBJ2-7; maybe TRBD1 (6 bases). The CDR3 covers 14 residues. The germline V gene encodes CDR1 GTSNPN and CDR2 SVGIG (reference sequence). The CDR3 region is CAWVPSGTPYEQHF. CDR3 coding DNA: TGTGCCTGGGTACCTTCAGGGACACCCTACGAGCAGCACTTC.

This CDR3 is CASSLIRAGEAFF. Here the CDR3 DNA reads TGTGCCAGCAGCTTAATTAGAGCAGGGGAAGCTTTCTTT. The V gene is TRBV7-2, the J gene TRBJ1-1, with D tentatively TRBD1 (5 bases). Trimming took 2 bases from V and 8 from J, leaving 12 bases between them. The germline CDR1 and CDR2 sequences are SGHTA and FQGNSA. This CDR3 contains 13 residues.

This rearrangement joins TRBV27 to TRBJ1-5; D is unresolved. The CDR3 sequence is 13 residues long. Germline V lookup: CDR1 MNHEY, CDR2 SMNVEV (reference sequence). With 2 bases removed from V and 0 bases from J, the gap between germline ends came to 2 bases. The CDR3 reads CASSLRSNQPQHF. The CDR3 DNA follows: TGTGCCAGCAGTTTACGTAGCAATCAGCCCCAGCATTTT.

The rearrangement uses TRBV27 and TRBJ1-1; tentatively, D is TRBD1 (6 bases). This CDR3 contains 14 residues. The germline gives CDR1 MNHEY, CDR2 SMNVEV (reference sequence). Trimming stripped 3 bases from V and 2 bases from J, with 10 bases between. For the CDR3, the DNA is TGTGCCAGCAGTTTGGGGGGGGCAAACACTGAAGCTTTCTTT. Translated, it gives CASSLGGANTEAFF.

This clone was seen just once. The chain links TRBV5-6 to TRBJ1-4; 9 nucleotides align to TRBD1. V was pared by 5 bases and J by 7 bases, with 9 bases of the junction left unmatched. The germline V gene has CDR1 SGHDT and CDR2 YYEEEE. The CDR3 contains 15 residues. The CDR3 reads CASSRDREGSEKLFF. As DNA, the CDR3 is TGTGCCAGCAGTCGGGACAGGGAGGGAAGTGAAAAACTGTTTTTT.

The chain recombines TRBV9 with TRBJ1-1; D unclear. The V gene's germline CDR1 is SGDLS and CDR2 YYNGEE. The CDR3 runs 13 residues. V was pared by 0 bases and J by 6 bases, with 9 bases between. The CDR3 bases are TGTGCCAGCAGCGTAGCCCGGGTATCTGAAGCTTTCTTT. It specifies CASSVARVSEAFF.

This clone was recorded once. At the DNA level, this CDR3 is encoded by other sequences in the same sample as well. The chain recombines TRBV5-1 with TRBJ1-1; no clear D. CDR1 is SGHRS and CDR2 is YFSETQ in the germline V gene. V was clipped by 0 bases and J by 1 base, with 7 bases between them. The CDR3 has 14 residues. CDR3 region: CASSLGGGNTEAFF. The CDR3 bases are TGCGCCAGCAGCTTGGGCGGCGGGAACACTGAAGCTTTCTTT.

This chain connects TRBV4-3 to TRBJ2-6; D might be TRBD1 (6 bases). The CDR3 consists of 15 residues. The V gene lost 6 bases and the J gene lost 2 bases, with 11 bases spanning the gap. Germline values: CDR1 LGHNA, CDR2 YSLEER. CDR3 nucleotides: TGCGCCAGCAGTCTTACAGGGACTGGGGCCAACGTCCTGACTTTC. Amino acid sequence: CASSLTGTGANVLTF.

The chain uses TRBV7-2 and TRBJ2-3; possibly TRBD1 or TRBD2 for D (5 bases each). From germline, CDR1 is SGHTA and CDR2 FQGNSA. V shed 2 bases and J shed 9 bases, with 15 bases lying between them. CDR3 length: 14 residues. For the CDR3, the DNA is TGTGCCAGCAGCTTAAATTCGGGGCCCGGCACGCAGTATTTT. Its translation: CASSLNSGPGTQYF.

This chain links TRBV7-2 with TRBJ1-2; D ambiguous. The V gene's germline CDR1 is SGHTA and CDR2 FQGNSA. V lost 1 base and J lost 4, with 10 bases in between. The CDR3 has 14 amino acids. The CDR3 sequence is CASSLEGDGYGYTF. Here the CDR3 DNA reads TGTGCCAGCAGCTTAGAGGGTGATGGCTATGGCTACACCTTC.

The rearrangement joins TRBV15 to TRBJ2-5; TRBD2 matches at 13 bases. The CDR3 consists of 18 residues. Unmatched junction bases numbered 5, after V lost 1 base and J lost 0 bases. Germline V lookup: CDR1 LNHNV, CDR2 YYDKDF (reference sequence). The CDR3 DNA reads TGTGCCACCAGCAGAGGGGCGACTAGCGGGGGGTACCAAGAGACCCAGTACTTC. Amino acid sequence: CATSRGATSGGYQETQYF.